The TCR beta chain under discussion was sequenced for a study of T-cell reconstitution after alpha-beta-depleted transplantation in children. Unmatched junction bases numbered 9, after V lost 5 bases and J lost 2 bases. There are 15 residues in the CDR3. The germline V gene encodes CDR1 SGHDT and CDR2 YYEEEE. For TCRbeta, the library was prepared with unique molecular identifiers. TCRdb used MiXCR to reprocess the PCR reads, holding one entry per CDR3 protein. Of over 550,000 distinct CDR3 sequences listed, under 12% are singletons. This clonotype was detected many times. The chain uses TRBV5-6 and TRBJ2-5, with 7 bases that match TRBD1. The sample here was PBMCs from the stem cell graft donor, taken from the stem cell graft. The receptor comes from a human donor who donated a stem cell graft to a child with acute myeloid leukemia. The CDR3 reads CASSQTGALQETQYF. CDR3 coding DNA: TGTGCCAGCAGTCAAACAGGGGCCCTTCAAGAGACCCAGTACTTC.